This T cell receptor beta chain came from a study of glioma-infiltrating T cells after dendritic cell vaccination. Across the study: Treatment, given 2003 to 2012, was autologous tumor lysate-pulsed dendritic cell vaccination. The vaccine used monocyte-derived dendritic cells pulsed overnight with autologous tumor lysate. The study, taken as a whole, reports: TCR clonality showed no direct relationship with survival.

The CDR3 is 16 amino acids. Germline CDR1 MNHNS, CDR2 SASEGT. Deletions cut 3 bases from V and 0 bases from J, with 13 bases between. As concerns this clone: Its specificity is unknown.

The PCR used 60 V beta and 13 J beta primers. Method: immunoSEQ multiplex PCR; TCRdb's copy keeps in-frame clones and lacks some. The sample contains fewer than 75,000 clones, roughly 79% of which appear only once. J is TRBJ2-3 and V is TRBV6-1, with a weak D call TRBD2 (5 bases). The TCR originated in a human donor with glioblastoma. This sample comprised blood, obtained before dendritic cell vaccination. CDR3 sequence: CASSEALVSSTDTQYF. DNA of the CDR3: TGTGCCAGCAGTGAGGCACTAGTGAGCAGCACAGATACGCAGTATTTT.